The entry below gives a single T cell receptor beta chain sequence along with its context. By share, this clonotype ranks as medium-sized (0.01 to 0.1%). The antigen it binds to is not known. Base quality data are lacking; no much larger clone is found one base away. TRB repertoires were amplified from about 260-540 ng of genomic DNA extracted from blood. Based on the germline V gene (reference sequence), the CDR1 and CDR2 sequences are MNHEY and SMNVEV. V ends up 6 bases short and J 4 bases short, with an unmatched junction base count of 11. Measured from the cysteine to the phenylalanine, the CDR3 is 16 residues long. Only CDR3 DNA remains: 48 bases, in frame from the first base. The sample is drawn from a study of T and B cells in COVID-19 patients (dated by TCRdb to about 2020). Study-level background: Using TRB and IGH repertoire sequencing of peripheral blood, the study characterized adaptive immunity in COVID-19 patients who had active infection or had recovered. A recovered cohort comprised more than 15 patients contributing about 22 samples, mostly after mild to moderate COVID-19 managed as outpatients. The recovered cohort had a median age of about 34 years, compared with 55 to 70 years in the active-infection cohort. In the active-infection cohort, about 60% of the 20 patients were critically ill and required mechanical ventilation or ECMO. Of the 20 or so patients in the active-infection cohort, fewer than 19 had comorbidities associated with unfavorable COVID-19 outcome. Over 8 million TCR sequences were analysed in a TCR and BCR sequence repository that covered a few dozen patients and 65 to 85 time points. A couple of patients were in both the active and recovered cohorts because samples existed from active disease and from after recovery. An age-matched reference group of under 40 healthy donors negative for COVID-19 antibodies served as the comparison for repertoire analyses. As many as 9 follow-up blood samples were taken per patient, and some of the samples covered different disease stages within the same individual.

For sequencing, an Illumina MiSeq was employed. Multiplex PCR with BIOMED2 TRB-A/B primer pools was used to amplify the TRB rearrangements. Illumina-compatible adapters and 7-nucleotide sample barcodes were added to the amplicons in two consecutive PCRs. All library PCRs used Phusion HS II polymerase. Amplicons were purified from gel with the NucleoSpin Gel and PCR Clean-up kit, quantified on Qubit, and pooled at about 4 nM. The quality of the amplicon pool was checked on an Agilent 2100 Bioanalyzer prior to Illumina next-generation sequencing. On the study's bioinformatics: Annotation of TRB rearrangements was done in MiXCR 3.0.8 with the default MiXCR reference library. Non-productive reads and sequences with fewer than 2 reads were excluded, and each unique CDR3 nucleotide sequence counted as one clone. Clonality, diversity, richness and V-J gene usage were computed in R 3.5.1. GLIPH2 was used to cluster TCRs by CDR3 similarity, and OLGA was used to calculate generation probabilities. Only GLIPH2 clusters with at least four unique TCR clonotypes present in at least three individuals were retained. The public sequencing data were trimmed at Q25 with fastp and processed into clonotypes with MiXCR by TCRdb, which kept only in-frame beta chains. Rows with one shared CDR3 protein collapse into an entry with the most common genes and DNA. These V and J calls rely on TCRdb rather than the paper's analysis. Within this sample are under 6,000 distinct CDR3 sequences, with roughly a quarter of them counted one time only. The ten largest clones represent 15% to 20% of the sample.

What the study reported, not specific to this receptor: The cohort was considered too small for HLA contributions to COVID-19 susceptibility or severity to be assessed. The reported TCR clusters were stated to require prospective validation before clinical use. In patients with COVID-19, the usage of TRBV/TRBJ genes was reported to be strongly skewed. A total of 2,331 TCR clusters were exclusive to the recovered cohort, and about 30 of those clusters were low-pGen clusters. In active COVID-19, TRB repertoires were highly clonal, while at recovery, diversity and richness increased above the levels seen in healthy donors. Specific T cell subsets (CD4+/Treg/CD8+) and sorted SARS-CoV-2-responsive or tetramer+ T cells had not yet been sequenced, and the corresponding sequencing experiments were ongoing. Few blood samples were available from mildly ill patients while symptoms were present or from severe cases at early time points.

The chain is made from TRBV27 and TRBJ2-1, and 8 junction bases match TRBD2. The source of this sequence is a human donor with active COVID-19. Sequences were obtained from blood. The bases are TGTGCCAGCAGCAAGATAGCGGGACTACAATACAATGAGCAGTTCTTC. It is translated as CASSKIAGLQYNEQFF.